The 21 T cell receptor beta chains below all came from one sample that was sequenced in a study of tumor-infiltrating lymphocytes in primary liver carcinoma. Alongside blood RNA obtained from unsorted whole blood, germline DNA was also extracted. The investigators made TCR beta cDNA from 400 to 500 ng total RNA, using a constant-region primer. Sequencing libraries for TCR beta derived from three nested multiplex PCR rounds that used slightly modified ARM-PCR. The first two PCR rounds used TRBV1-TRBV30 forward primers with a C-beta reverse primer, about 10 cycles each. Each CDR3 protein gets one entry after TCRdb re-called the multiplex PCR reads with MiXCR. There are around 330,000 distinct CDR3 sequences in the sample; around 50% occur only once, and more than 15% lies in the top ten. The sequencing sample was made of peripheral blood. These TCRs come from a woman in her twenties or thirties with primary liver carcinoma and hepatitis B virus infection.

This clonotype has a single count. A junction end diverges from the germline sequence, so it may reflect a read error. The J gene is TRBJ2-5, the V gene TRBV12-3 or TRBV12-4; a weak D match, TRBD2 (6 bases). The CDR3 covers 14 residues. CDR3 loop: CTSSSLATQETRYF. DNA of the CDR3: TGTACCAGCAGTTCTCTAGCGACCCAAGAGACCCGGTACTTC.

On this clonotype: Germline is not matched at one junction end, which may reflect a read error. The chain combines TRBV6-6 with TRBJ2-7; tentatively, D is TRBD1 (5 bases). CDR3 length: 13 residues. Germline assignment: CDR1 MNHNY and CDR2 SVGAGI (reference sequence). CDR3 DNA sequence: TGTGCCAACAGTTACACACAGGCAAGGGAGCAGTACTTC. This gives the protein CANSYTQAREQYF.

As to this clonotype: This clone may be a read error of a much larger clone one base away. The chain uses TRBV12-3 or TRBV12-4 and TRBJ2-1; the match to TRBD2 covers 11 bases. This CDR3 spans 15 amino acids. Here the CDR3 reads CARSSTSGRRNEQFF. For the CDR3, the DNA is TGTGCCAGGAGTTCTACTAGCGGGAGAAGGAATGAGCAGTTCTTC.

The V gene is TRBV7-9, the J gene TRBJ2-5; TRBD2 matches 7 bases. Germline V gives CDR1 SEHNR, CDR2 FQNEAQ (reference sequence). This CDR3 comprises 15 residues. V lost 0 bases, J lost 4 bases, and 5 bases stayed unmatched. The DNA of the CDR3 is TGTGCCAGCAGCTTAGCAGTGACTAGCCCAGAGACCCAGTACTTC. This sequence encodes CASSLAVTSPETQYF. The variable domain in full, with the rest retrieved from reference TRBV7-9 and TRBJ2-5, is DTGVSQNPRHKITKRGQNVTFRCDPISEHNRLYWYRQTLGQGPEFLTYFQNEAQLEKSRLLSDRFSAERPKGSFSTLEIQRTEQGDSAMYLCASSLAVTSPETQYFGPGTRLLVL.

J is TRBJ2-5 and V is TRBV6-1, with D perhaps being TRBD1 or TRBD2 (5 bases each). Per the germline V gene, CDR1 is MNHNS and CDR2 is SASEGT. The CDR3 is 15 residues long. V was clipped by 7 bases and J by 2 bases, with 17 bases between them. The CDR3 nucleotides are TGTGCCAGCACCCCCTCTTGGGGGAGTCAAGAGACCCAGTACTTC. It is translated as CASTPSWGSQETQYF.

About this clonotype itself: This may arise from a read error, as a much more abundant clone is one base away. The rearrangement links TRBV12-3 or TRBV12-4 to TRBJ2-2; tentative D call: TRBD1 (6 bases). This CDR3 has 14 residues. The DNA of the CDR3 is TGTGCCAGCGGTTTTCAGGGGACGAGCGGGGAGCTGTTTTTT. Translation gives CASGFQGTSGELFF.

The chain uses TRBV7-9 and TRBJ1-4, with TRBD1 matching 7 bases. This CDR3 comprises 15 residues. Germline lookup yields CDR1 SEHNR and CDR2 FQNEAQ (reference sequence). Trimming removed 6 bases from V and 1 base from J; junction bases left unmatched: 5. The CDR3 sequence: CASRRQGGTNEKLFF. The CDR3 DNA sequence: TGTGCCAGCAGACGACAGGGAGGAACTAATGAAAAACTGTTTTTT.

This clonotype was counted between two and nine times. This chain uses TRBV10-2 with TRBJ2-3; D is ambiguous. Germline loops: CDR1 WSHSY, CDR2 SAAADI. This CDR3 has 12 residues. V shed 8 bases and J shed 2 bases, with 8 bases lying between them. The CDR3: CASCHFTDTQYF. For the CDR3, the DNA is TGCGCCAGCTGCCATTTCACAGATACGCAGTATTTT.

This clonotype was recorded at least ten times. The chain has TRBV4-2 and TRBJ1-4, with 9 bases aligning to TRBD1. After removal of 5 bases from V and 4 bases from J, the junction contained 5 bases not matched to a gene. The CDR3 spans 15 residues. In germline, CDR1 is LGHNA, CDR2 YNFKEQ. The CDR3 is CASSGQGHLNEKLFF. The DNA for the CDR3 is TGTGCCAGCAGCGGACAGGGGCACCTTAATGAAAAACTGTTTTTT.

The rearrangement uses TRBV10-3 and TRBJ1-5, with D possibly TRBD1 on 6 matching bases. Germline assignment: CDR1 ENHRY and CDR2 SYGVKD. This CDR3 has 16 amino acids. Trimming shortened V by 4 bases and J by 0 bases, and 13 bases separated the two germline ends. The CDR3 is CAISATQGDSNQPQHF. CDR3 nucleotides: TGTGCCATCAGTGCAACACAGGGAGATAGCAATCAGCCCCAGCATTTT.

In this sample, this clonotype turned up many times. CDR3 residues: CSVARDSNQPQHF. CDR3 DNA sequence: TGCAGCGTGGCAAGGGACAGCAATCAGCCCCAGCATTTT. The gene calls are TRBV29-1 and TRBJ1-5; perhaps TRBD1 as D (5 bases). CDR1 is SQVTM and CDR2 is ANQGSEA in the germline V gene. Trimming removed 6 bases from V and 1 base from J, with 10 bases in between. This CDR3 is built from 13 residues.

Ten or more counts support this clonotype. The chain combines TRBV6-5 with TRBJ2-7; 13 bases match TRBD2. Germline V lookup: CDR1 MNHEY, CDR2 SVGAGI. CDR3 size: 15 residues. Germline trimming cut 4 bases from V and 5 bases from J; bases unmatched to any gene: 5. The CDR3 protein is CASSSLGLAGDEQYF. As DNA, the CDR3 is TGTGCCAGCAGTTCCTTAGGACTAGCGGGAGACGAGCAGTACTTC.

The gene calls are TRBV12-3 or TRBV12-4 and TRBJ2-5; 10 bases match TRBD2. Unmatched junction bases numbered 4, after V lost 3 bases and J lost 3 bases. The CDR3 sequence is 15 residues long. CDR3 sequence: CASSLWTSGKETQYF. The CDR3 region has the DNA TGTGCCAGCAGTTTGTGGACTAGCGGTAAAGAGACCCAGTACTTC.

With respect to this clonotype: This clone may be a read error of a much larger clone one base away. This rearrangement joins TRBV7-8 to TRBJ2-1; a possible D gene is TRBD2 (6 bases). Germline V gene lookup returns CDR1 SGHVS and CDR2 FQNEAQ. This CDR3 is 14 amino acids long. The CDR3 is CGSSLEGRRDEQFF. CDR3 nucleotide sequence: TGTGGCAGCAGCTTAGAGGGGAGGAGAGATGAGCAGTTCTTC.

There are many counts of this clonotype. The rearrangement uses TRBV6-2 or TRBV6-3 and TRBJ2-1, with 7 nucleotides matching TRBD2. CDR3 size: 12 residues. Germline V gene lookup returns CDR1 MNHEY and CDR2 SVGEGT. Germline trimming cut 11 bases from V and 12 bases from J; bases unmatched to any gene: 13. The CDR3 DNA sequence: TGTGCCGGCTCCCCAGTTGCGGGGGTGCAGTTCTTC. Translated: CAGSPVAGVQFF.

To note about this clonotype: A much bigger clone sits one base away, suggesting this may be a read error. This CDR3 fails to terminate in the conserved phenylalanine or tryptophan, so it likely reflects a read error. The rearrangement uses TRBV12-3 or TRBV12-4 and TRBJ2-7, with D tentatively TRBD2 (5 bases). The CDR3 covers 13 residues. Trimming removed 6 bases from V and 7 bases from J, with 16 bases in between. This CDR3 is CASSPSGGREQYL. As DNA, the CDR3 is TGTGCCAGCAGCCCCTCTGGAGGCCGAGAGCAGTACTTA.

As concerns this clonotype: The missing conserved phenylalanine or tryptophan at the end of this CDR3 makes a read error likely. J is TRBJ2-2 and V is TRBV28; D unclear. The CDR3 has 14 amino acids. With 3 bases removed from V and 4 bases from J, the gap between germline ends came to 9 bases. The germline CDR1 and CDR2 sequences are MDHEN and SYDVKM. The CDR3 DNA reads TGTGCCAGCAGTTTCGGAACTCTCACCGGGGAGCTGTTTTAT. Amino acids: CASSFGTLTGELFY.

The rearrangement joins TRBV28 to TRBJ1-2; D gene uncertain. Germline assignment: CDR1 MDHEN and CDR2 SYDVKM. The CDR3 loop spans 12 amino acids. The V and J ends lost 3 bases and 4 bases respectively, with 6 bases between them. The CDR3 DNA is TGTGCCAGCAGTTTTGAGTTCTATGGCTACACCTTC. The encoded protein is CASSFEFYGYTF.

This chain's CDR3 is CATGRGAGNQPQHF. DNA of the CDR3: TGTGCCACCGGCCGCGGGGCAGGAAATCAGCCCCAGCATTTT. The chain couples TRBV12-3 or TRBV12-4 to TRBJ1-5; D might be TRBD1 (5 bases). V was trimmed by 10 bases and J by 4 bases, leaving 17 bases between them. There are 14 residues in the CDR3.

Ten or more counts support this clonotype. The J gene is TRBJ2-1, the V gene TRBV11-2; no clear D gene. Per germline, CDR1 SGHAT and CDR2 FQNNGV. Trimming removed 4 bases at V and 0 bases at J, with 10 bases between. There are 15 residues in the CDR3. DNA of the CDR3: TGTGCCAGCAGCTCAAAAGGGAACTCCTACAATGAGCAGTTCTTC. It translates to CASSSKGNSYNEQFF.

The chain joins TRBV12-3 or TRBV12-4 to TRBJ2-6, with D perhaps matching TRBD1 or TRBD2 (5 bases each). V lost 5 bases and J lost 1, with 15 bases in between. The CDR3 runs 17 residues. Here the CDR3 reads CASSPGAGLSGANVLTF. CDR3 DNA sequence: TGTGCCAGCAGTCCCGGGGCAGGGTTGTCTGGGGCCAACGTCCTGACTTTC.